The clone carrying this T cell receptor (beta chain) showed up just once. This sample was included in a study of blood T cell repertoires in COVID-19. At the level of the study: Acute and convalescent COVID-19 specimens originated in the United States, Italy and Spain. PBMCs, B-cell-depleted T cells, or T cells provided the cDNA or gDNA that made up the material.

The authors' processing: How many nucleated cells were present was estimated from reference gene primer amplification. This table comes from immunoSEQ multiplex PCR, and its TCRdb copy is limited to in-frame clones, with some not included. The DNA gave D and trimming, while V, J and clone size come from that table. The data hold 200,000 or so clones, with approximately 86% observed a single time. V lost 3 bases and J lost 0, with 2 bases in between. The CDR3 loop spans 13 amino acids. Germline lookup yields CDR1 SEHNR and CDR2 FQNEAQ (reference sequence). Material: peripheral blood. The rearrangement uses TRBV7-9 and TRBJ2-2; D call uncertain. The TCR was taken from a man between 65 and 85 years old with active or convalescent COVID-19. The CDR3 loop is CASSFSNTGELFF. The CDR3 DNA sequence: TGTGCCAGCAGCTTCTCGAACACCGGGGAGCTGTTTTTT.